A selection of T cell receptor beta chains follows, all from one sample in a study of cytomegalovirus exposure and HLA in healthy donors. Sequencing used immunoSEQ multiplex PCR; TCRdb keeps in-frame clones, though not all of them. This table has 160,000 or so clones, around four fifths appearing once. Sequenced: PBMCs. These receptors were collected from a male donor in good health and CMV-seronegative. Both conserved end residues are part of each CDR3. Size tells how often a clone was seen (once, few, many) or the class of an expanded clone, and some rows leave it out.

clone_size: .
v_call: TRBV28
j_call: TRBJ1-2
cdr3_aa: CASSLGTYGYTF

clone_size: .
v_call: TRBV7-3
j_call: TRBJ2-5
cdr3_aa: CASSADGRGETQYF

clone_size: .
v_call: TRBV25-1
j_call: TRBJ1-4
cdr3_aa: CASSGPGSNEKLFF

clone_size: .
v_call: TRBV21-1
j_call: TRBJ2-6
cdr3_aa: CASSKAGRDSGANVLTF

clone_size: .
v_call: TRBV5-4
j_call: TRBJ1-1
cdr3_aa: CASARELNTEAFF

clone_size: .
v_call: TRBV7-2
j_call: TRBJ2-7
cdr3_aa: CASSLYQGRGEQYF

clone_size: .
v_call: TRBV11-1
j_call: TRBJ2-3
cdr3_aa: CASSLMSSDTQYF

clone_size: .
v_call: TRBV4-2
j_call: TRBJ2-3
cdr3_aa: CASSSLQASSTDTQYF

clone_size: .
v_call: TRBV5-4
j_call: TRBJ2-7
cdr3_aa: CASSPLGSGSYEQYF

clone_size: .
v_call: TRBV6-5
j_call: TRBJ1-4
cdr3_aa: CASSNRPNEKLFF

clone_size: .
v_call: TRBV4-3
j_call: TRBJ2-7
cdr3_aa: CASSQVLGGGQGEQYF

clone_size: .
v_call: TRBV5-1
j_call: TRBJ2-1
cdr3_aa: CASSLGMGTGMEYNEQFF

clone_size: once
v_call: TRBV28
j_call: TRBJ2-7
cdr3_aa: CASRESLAGTYEQYF

clone_size: .
v_call: TRBV2
j_call: TRBJ2-5
cdr3_aa: CASSGLAGERETQYF

clone_size: .
v_call: TRBV29-1
j_call: TRBJ2-7
cdr3_aa: CSVSSGTSAYEQYF

clone_size: .
v_call: TRBV5-1
j_call: TRBJ2-7
cdr3_aa: CASSLGPSGRLAIGEQYF

clone_size: few
v_call: TRBV30
j_call: TRBJ2-7
cdr3_aa: CAWSWVAGQTAQYF

clone_size: .
v_call: TRBV5-6
j_call: TRBJ2-1
cdr3_aa: CASSPETGSSYNEQFF

clone_size: .
v_call: TRBV27
j_call: TRBJ2-2
cdr3_aa: CASRLPANGGTGELFF

clone_size: .
v_call: TRBV27
j_call: TRBJ2-2
cdr3_aa: CASRGPSNTGELFF

clone_size: .
v_call: TRBV7-9
j_call: TRBJ2-7
cdr3_aa: CASTRGLEIYEQYF

clone_size: .
v_call: TRBV5-6
j_call: TRBJ1-6
cdr3_aa: CASSLGKARGNSPLHF

clone_size: once
v_call: TRBV29-1
j_call: TRBJ2-5
cdr3_aa: CSAAGSLGETQYF

clone_size: .
v_call: TRBV4-3
j_call: TRBJ2-5
cdr3_aa: CASSQMTSGGTQYF